These 25 T cell receptor beta chains originate from one sample sequenced in a study of blood T cell repertoires in COVID-19. Assay: immunoSEQ multiplex PCR; the TCRdb copy retains only in-frame clones and omits some. Found here are hundreds of thousands of clones, more than 80% of them singletons; the top ten hold over 0.95%. Input material: PBMCs or T cells enriched from blood (not recorded which). The receptors come from a man aged 18 to 30 who had recovered from COVID-19.

The CDR3 region is CASSLRQVVSPLHF. The CDR3 DNA sequence: TGTGCCAGCAGTTTACGGCAGGTAGTTTCACCCCTCCACTTT. This chain joins TRBV28 and TRBJ1-6; unclear D gene. Trimming removed 2 bases from V and 9 bases from J, with 11 bases in between. The CDR3 runs 14 residues. The V gene's germline CDR1 is MDHEN and CDR2 SYDVKM.

The rearrangement joins TRBV30 to TRBJ2-3; D might be TRBD1 (5 bases). Between the trimmed V and J ends, which lost 0 bases and 1 base, there was a span of 5 bases. CDR1 and CDR2 (germline): GTSNPN, SVGIG (reference sequence). The CDR3 extends over 13 amino acids. The CDR3 region is CAWSVGGTDTQYF. CDR3 coding DNA: TGTGCCTGGAGTGTAGGGGGCACAGATACGCAGTATTTT.

Note on this clone: The sample contains more than one DNA sequence encoding this CDR3. The chain recombines TRBV12-3 or TRBV12-4 with TRBJ2-7; D remains ambiguous. V gave up 1 base and J gave up 3 bases, with 7 bases separating them. The CDR3 extends over 13 amino acids. The CDR3 here is CASSLGSSYEQYF. In nucleotides, the CDR3 is TGTGCCAGCAGTTTAGGTAGTAGCTACGAGCAGTACTTC.

The chain links TRBV19 to TRBJ1-6; perhaps TRBD1 as D (5 bases). The germline CDR1 and CDR2 sequences are LNHDA and SQIVND (reference sequence). The germline V and J ends were trimmed by 5 bases and 8 bases, with 16 bases remaining between them. The CDR3 sequence is 15 residues long. CDR3 sequence: CASSLPGLGDSPLHF. The CDR3, as DNA: TGTGCCAGTAGTCTTCCGGGACTGGGGGATTCACCCCTCCACTTT.

V and J are TRBV2 and TRBJ2-1, with D tentatively TRBD1 (5 bases). The germline CDR1 and CDR2 sequences are SNHLY and FYNNEI. The CDR3 is 14 residues long. V lost 7 bases to trimming and J lost 7 bases, with 17 bases between them. The CDR3 DNA is TGTGCCAGCATGACAGACCTGCCTGGGAATGAGCAGTTCTTC. Protein product: CASMTDLPGNEQFF.

The V gene is TRBV4-1, the J gene TRBJ2-3; 11 nucleotides line up with TRBD2. The CDR3 length is 16 residues. The V gene's germline CDR1 is MGHRA and CDR2 YSYEKL. V was pared by 2 bases and J by 5 bases, with 6 bases of the junction left unmatched. The CDR3, as DNA: TGCGCCAGCAGCCAACCTACTAGCGGGAGACGAGATACGCAGTATTTT. It specifies CASSQPTSGRRDTQYF.

The V call is TRBV19, the J call TRBJ2-1; 15 bases agree with TRBD2. CDR1 and CDR2 (germline): LNHDA, SQIVND (reference sequence). Germline trimming cut 6 bases from V and 7 bases from J; bases unmatched to any gene: 7. This CDR3 has 16 amino acids. The CDR3 sequence: CASSLAGTSGGNEQFF. The CDR3, as DNA: TGTGCCAGTAGCCTTGCCGGGACTAGCGGGGGGAATGAGCAGTTCTTC.

This chain connects TRBV7-2 to TRBJ1-5; TRBD1 agrees at 8 bases. CDR3 length equals 15 residues. After removal of 4 bases from V and 3 bases from J, the junction contained 5 bases not matched to a gene. The germline V gene encodes CDR1 SGHTA and CDR2 FQGNSA. CDR3 DNA sequence: TGTGCCAGCAGCTCACAGGGGGGGCTCAATCAGCCCCAGCATTTT. Its protein is CASSSQGGLNQPQHF.

The J gene is TRBJ2-5, the V gene TRBV5-1; TRBD1 is a possible D gene (6 bases). Germline CDR1 reads SGHRS; CDR2 reads YFSETQ. V was pared by 7 bases and J by 1 base, with 17 bases between. The CDR3 consists of 15 residues. CDR3 nucleotides: TGCGCCAGCTCGCACGGACAGCCATTCCAAGAGACCCAGTACTTC. It yields the protein CASSHGQPFQETQYF.

V is TRBV14 and J is TRBJ2-1; the match to TRBD2 covers 9 bases. CDR1 and CDR2 (germline): SGHDN, FVKESK. With V trimmed by 1 base and J by 0 bases, 4 bases remained unmatched. The CDR3 is made up of 17 amino acids. In DNA form, the CDR3 reads TGTGCCAGCAGCCAAGTCGCTAGCGGGGCCTCCTACAATGAGCAGTTCTTC. Translation gives CASSQVASGASYNEQFF.

The V and J genes are TRBV7-3 and TRBJ2-3; 15 bases fit TRBD2. The V and J ends lost 5 bases and 3 bases, in that order; junction bases with no gene match: 6. Germline CDR1 and CDR2: SGHTA and FQGTGA. The CDR3 sequence is 17 residues long. Here the CDR3 reads CASSRSGTSGGTDTQYF. The CDR3 DNA follows: TGTGCCAGCAGCAGATCCGGGACTAGCGGGGGGACAGATACGCAGTATTTT.

The chain is built from TRBV7-3 and TRBJ2-1; D is possibly TRBD1 (6 bases). Germline assignment: CDR1 SGHTA and CDR2 FQGTGA. Trimming removed 3 bases from V and 10 bases from J, with 13 bases in between. The CDR3 runs to 13 residues. CDR3 bases: TGTGCCAGCAGCTTTTCCAACGGACAGGAGCAGTTCTTC. Its translation: CASSFSNGQEQFF. Using reference TRBV7-3 and TRBJ2-1 for the parts outside the CDR3, the full variable domain is GAGVSQTPSNKVTEKGKYVELRCDPISGHTALYWYRQSLGQGPEFLIYFQGTGAADDSGLPNDRFFAVRPEGSVSTLKIQRTERGDSAVYLCASSFSNGQEQFFGPGTRLTVL.

The chain combines TRBV27 with TRBJ1-1, with D tentatively TRBD1 (6 bases). V lost 5 bases and J lost 4, with 11 bases in between. The length of the CDR3 is 13 residues. Per the germline V gene, CDR1 is MNHEY and CDR2 is SMNVEV (reference sequence). CDR3: CASSPIGGTEAFF. The CDR3 DNA is TGTGCCAGCAGTCCCATAGGGGGCACTGAAGCTTTCTTT.

The chain employs TRBV19 and TRBJ1-2; weak D call: TRBD1 (6 bases). In germline, CDR1 is LNHDA, CDR2 SQIVND (reference sequence). V was shortened by 4 bases and J by 4 bases, with 19 bases between the two germline ends. The CDR3 is 16 residues long. This CDR3 reads CASSTSASGTLYGYTF. As DNA, the CDR3 is TGTGCCAGTAGTACCTCGGCCTCCGGGACACTCTATGGCTACACCTTC.

The chain is built from TRBV29-1 and TRBJ2-7; perhaps TRBD1 as D (6 bases). With 4 bases removed from V and 0 bases from J, the gap between germline ends came to 13 bases. The CDR3 runs to 14 residues. In germline, CDR1 is SQVTM, CDR2 ANQGSEA. The CDR3 nucleotides are TGCAGCGTTGTCCCAGGGACAAGCTCCTACGAGCAGTACTTC. Translated, it gives CSVVPGTSSYEQYF.

The genes are TRBV6-5 and TRBJ2-1; TRBD2 matches at 12 bases. V shed 5 bases and J 4 bases; nucleotides not matched to a gene: 3. The CDR3 runs 15 residues. Germline CDR1 is MNHEY and CDR2 is SVGAGI. The DNA for the CDR3 is TGTGCCAGCAGTCGGACTAGCGGGGAGTACAATGAGCAGTTCTTC. Protein sequence: CASSRTSGEYNEQFF.

The V gene is TRBV7-2, the J gene TRBJ1-6, with D possibly being TRBD1 (6 bases). Germline CDR1 and CDR2: SGHTA and FQGNSA. The CDR3 sequence is 14 residues long. V shed 10 bases and J shed 3 bases, with 13 bases lying between them. The CDR3 region is CATLGAFYNSPLHF. DNA of the CDR3: TGTGCCACCTTGGGGGCCTTCTATAATTCACCCCTCCACTTT. The variable domain in full, completed from reference TRBV7-2 and TRBJ1-6, reads GAGVSQSPSNKVTEKGKDVELRCDPISGHTALYWYRQSLGQGLEFLIYFQGNSAPDKSGLPSDRFSAERTGGSVSTLTIQRTQQEDSAVYLCATLGAFYNSPLHFGNGTRLTVT.

The V gene is TRBV28, the J gene TRBJ1-2, with D tentatively TRBD1 (6 bases). V was trimmed by 5 bases and J by 8 bases, leaving 9 bases between them. CDR3 size: 11 residues. CDR1 is MDHEN and CDR2 is SYDVKM in the germline V gene. The CDR3 region has the DNA TGTGCCAGCAGTGACCAGGGGGGCTACACCTTC. This gives the protein CASSDQGGYTF.

This chain connects TRBV20-1 to TRBJ2-1; 7 nucleotides line up with TRBD2. CDR1 DFQATT and CDR2 SNEGSKA come from the germline V gene (reference sequence). The CDR3 is 11 residues long. V lost 7 bases, J lost 12 bases, and 9 bases stayed unmatched. The CDR3 loop reads CSVSPGGLQFF. The DNA for the CDR3 is TGCAGTGTCTCCCCCGGGGGGTTGCAGTTCTTC.

The chain employs TRBV5-1 and TRBJ2-7; 7 positions match TRBD1. The CDR3 spans 15 residues. Germline CDR1 is SGHRS and CDR2 is YFSETQ. Losses at the gene ends were 5 bases for V and 0 bases for J; bases not matched to a gene: 8. The CDR3: CASSLTTGRSYEQYF. CDR3 DNA: TGCGCCAGCAGTTTAACGACAGGGCGCTCCTACGAGCAGTACTTC.

This sequence joins TRBV6-5 and TRBJ2-3; D uncertain. Germline loops: CDR1 MNHEY, CDR2 SVGAGI. The V gene lost 5 bases and the J gene lost 3 bases, with 15 bases spanning the gap. CDR3 length: 15 amino acids. This CDR3 reads CASSRTPWRTDTQYF. The CDR3 DNA follows: TGTGCCAGCAGTCGAACCCCTTGGCGGACAGATACGCAGTATTTT.

V usage is TRBV27 and J usage is TRBJ1-2; 8 nucleotides agree with TRBD1. Germline V gives CDR1 MNHEY, CDR2 SMNVEV (reference sequence). The CDR3 has 14 residues. Losses at the gene ends were 2 bases for V and 8 bases for J; bases not matched to a gene: 7. The CDR3 loop reads CASSLHRGYSGYTF. The CDR3 DNA reads TGTGCCAGCAGTTTACACAGGGGGTATTCCGGCTACACCTTC.

This chain links TRBV7-6 with TRBJ2-7, with a possible D match to TRBD2 (5 bases). The germline V gene has CDR1 SGHVS and CDR2 FNYEAQ. V was cut by 1 base and J by 0 bases, with 10 bases left in between. The CDR3 extends over 15 amino acids. The CDR3 DNA sequence: TGTGCCAGCAGCTTAGGGCCGGGGAGCTCCTACGAGCAGTACTTC. This sequence encodes CASSLGPGSSYEQYF.

The gene calls are TRBV9 and TRBJ1-2; D is uncertain. V was cut by 2 bases and J by 2 bases, with 22 bases left in between. The length of the CDR3 is 18 residues. Germline lookup yields CDR1 SGDLS and CDR2 YYNGEE. In DNA form, the CDR3 reads TGTGCCAGCAGCGTCTCCCCCGCCGATGGGGAGGGAAACTATGGCTACACCTTC. Translation gives CASSVSPADGEGNYGYTF.

The rearrangement uses TRBV18 and TRBJ1-4; TRBD1 matches at 7 bases. Germline V gene lookup returns CDR1 KGHSH and CDR2 LQKENI. There are 16 residues in the CDR3. The J segment lost 7 bases and the V segment lost 4 bases, leaving 12 bases of the junction unmatched. Here the CDR3 reads CASSHDLRQGGEKLFF. DNA for the CDR3: TGTGCCAGCTCACACGACCTTAGACAGGGAGGTGAAAAACTGTTTTTT.